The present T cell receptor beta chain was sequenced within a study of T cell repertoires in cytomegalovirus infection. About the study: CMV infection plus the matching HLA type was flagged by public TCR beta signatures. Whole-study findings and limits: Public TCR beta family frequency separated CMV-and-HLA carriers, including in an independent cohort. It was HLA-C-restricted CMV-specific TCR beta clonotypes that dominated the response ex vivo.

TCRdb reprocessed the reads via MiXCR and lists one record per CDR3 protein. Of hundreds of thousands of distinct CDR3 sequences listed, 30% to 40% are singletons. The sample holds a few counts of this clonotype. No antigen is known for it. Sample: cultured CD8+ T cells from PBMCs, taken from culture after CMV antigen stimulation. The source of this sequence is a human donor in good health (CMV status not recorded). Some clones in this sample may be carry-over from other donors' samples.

The CDR3 protein is CASSFSDSGPGDTQYF. The CDR3 nucleotides are TGTGCCAGCAGCTTCAGCGACAGCGGGCCTGGGGATACGCAGTATTTT. The gene calls are TRBV7-9 and TRBJ2-3; D possibly corresponds to TRBD2 (6 bases). Germline CDR1 is SEHNR and CDR2 is FQNEAQ (reference sequence). Trimming removed 3 bases from V and 6 bases from J, with 19 bases in between. CDR3 length equals 16 residues.